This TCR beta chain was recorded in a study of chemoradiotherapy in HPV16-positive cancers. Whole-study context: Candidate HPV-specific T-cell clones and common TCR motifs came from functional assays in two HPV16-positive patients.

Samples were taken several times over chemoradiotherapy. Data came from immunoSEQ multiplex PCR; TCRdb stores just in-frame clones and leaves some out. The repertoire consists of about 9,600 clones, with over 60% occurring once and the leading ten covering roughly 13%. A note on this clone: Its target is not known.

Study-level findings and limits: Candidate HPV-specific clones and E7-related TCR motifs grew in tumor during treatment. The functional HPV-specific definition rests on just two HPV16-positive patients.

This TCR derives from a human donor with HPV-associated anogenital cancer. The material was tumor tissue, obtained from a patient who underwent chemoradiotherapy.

The CDR3 nucleotides are TGTGCCAGCAGGGAGGGGGATCCGAACACTGAAGCTTTCTTT. It specifies CASREGDPNTEAFF. The chain carries TRBV6-1 and TRBJ1-1, with D maybe TRBD1 (6 bases). CDR1 and CDR2 from the germline V gene are MNHNS and SASEGT. V was cut by 6 bases and J by 1 base, with 12 bases left in between. This CDR3 is built from 14 residues.